This T cell receptor (beta chain) came from a study of blood T cell repertoires in COVID-19. Study overall: The United States, Italy and Spain provided the acute and convalescent COVID-19 samples. Nucleic acid was either cDNA or gDNA, and it came from T cells, B-cell-depleted T cells, or PBMCs.

While infection was still active, Seattle patients were enrolled and then followed longitudinally. This clone was found many times. Authors' analysis steps: The assay estimated nucleated cells by amplifying reference gene primers. Sequencing used immunoSEQ multiplex PCR; TCRdb keeps in-frame clones, though not all of them. V, J and clone size are taken as reported in that table, and D and trimming were inferred from the DNA itself. The sample includes fewer than 200,000 clones, roughly 80% seen only once; the top ten take 6.5% to 8.5%. V lost 3 bases to trimming and J lost 2 bases; unmatched junction nucleotides: 8. From germline, CDR1 is SGHTA and CDR2 FQGNSA. This CDR3 is 17 amino acids long.

This receptor was obtained from a woman aged 70-85 years with COVID-19, enrolled during active disease. The sequenced sample consisted of peripheral blood. V is TRBV7-2 and J is TRBJ2-7; 12 nucleotides match TRBD2. DNA of the CDR3: TGTGCCAGCAGCTTCGCTCCGGGACTAGCGGGCGCCTACGAGCAGTACTTC. Translating it yields CASSFAPGLAGAYEQYF. Full variable domain (remainder filled in from reference TRBV7-2 and TRBJ2-7): GAGVSQSPSNKVTEKGKDVELRCDPISGHTALYWYRQSLGQGLEFLIYFQGNSAPDKSGLPSDRFSAERTGGSVSTLTIQRTQQEDSAVYLCASSFAPGLAGAYEQYFGPGTRLTVT.